This TCR beta chain is drawn from a study of T cell responses to AZD1222 COVID-19 vaccine. Study summary: Some second doses came at about 4 weeks and others at about 12 weeks; these were pooled.

Here immunoSEQ multiplex PCR was the method, and the copy in TCRdb shows in-frame clones only, minus some. The top ten hold less than 3% of the sample, which has about 92,000 clones, approximately 90% seen once. The V gene's germline CDR1 is LNHNV and CDR2 YYDKDF (reference sequence). V was pared by 4 bases and J by 5 bases, with 9 bases between. This CDR3 comprises 13 residues. As concerns this clone: Its antigen is not known.

Whole-study results and caveats: Regions 160-218 and 743-854 dominated among vaccine-associated CD4 TCRs spanning spike. Unmutated regions of variants are reportedly targeted by nearly half of spike-specific TCRs. Possibly, clonal diversity was underestimated; donors were largely white British and included more females.

The receptor's source is an adult in good health. The rearrangement uses TRBV15 and TRBJ1-5; no reliable D call. Sequences were derived from peripheral blood, sampled on day 0 of AZD1222 vaccination. The CDR3: CATSIQTDQPQHF. The CDR3, as DNA: TGTGCCACCAGCATACAGACGGATCAGCCCCAGCATTTT.